This T cell receptor (beta chain) was recorded in a study of T cell responses to AZD1222 COVID-19 vaccine (dated by TCRdb to 2020 to 2023). Turning to the overall study: TCR sequencing covered more than 230 trial participants: about 210 given two doses of AZD1222 and around 25 given two doses of MenACWY control vaccine. Trial participants were enrolled by age into 18-55, 56-69 and 70-plus year subgroups, with roughly 150, 30 and 60 TCR-sequenced participants respectively. What the research found in general, with its limitations: After two AZD1222 doses, both the breadth and the depth of spike-specific TCRs were significantly higher than at day 0 and than in MenACWY recipients. Because no samples from the day 14 peak response were available, repertoires could be characterized only after the peak T cell response. Participants were mostly white British and included more females than males, and it was suggested by the authors that clonal diversity may have been underestimated. In the small 56-69-year group, the increase in depth fell short of significance, most likely because of low power. Conclusions about previously exposed vaccinees are limited because only 6 or 7 AZD1222 recipients were SARS-CoV-2 seropositive at baseline. The whole spike protein was spanned by vaccine-associated CD4 TCRs, and dominant responses were seen in regions 160-218 and 743-854. Reportedly, close to half of the unique spike-specific TCRs recognized epitopes lying outside the regions that are mutated in the B.1.351 and B.1.1.7 variants.

In the case of this clone: Its specific antigen is unknown. No base quality information exists; no much larger clone differs at one position.

Its CDR3 holds 15 amino acids, cysteine through phenylalanine. The DNA shown is the 45-base CDR3, in frame from base 1. The V end loses 3 bases and the J end loses 7 bases, and a stretch of 22 bases separates them. CDR1 and CDR2, per the germline V gene (reference sequence), are GTSNPN and SVGIG. The label giving this sample's time point can be read as: about 28 days (+/-7) after the second vaccine dose. Because spike-specific TCR depth and breadth did not differ between the two schedules, AZD1222 recipients who got a second dose at roughly 4 weeks were pooled with those who got a second dose at roughly 12 weeks. Vaccinee samples were obtained from the UK trials COV001 and COV002, which included a single-blind randomized controlled phase 2/3 trial of AZD1222 (ChAdOx1 nCoV-19) in healthy adults. For TCRbeta chain sequencing, PBMC samples from trial participants were taken at day 0 and at day 28 after the second dose.

The CDR3 regions of human TCRbeta chains were analyzed by immunosequencing. As for how the authors treated the data: TCRs in the repertoires were matched against a reference library of SARS-CoV-2-specific TCRs that had been generated with the MIRA antigen-specificity platform. Breadth meant the fraction of unique TCRs that were SARS-CoV-2-associated, whereas depth meant the fraction of total T cells that were SARS-CoV-2-associated. Using the MIRA data, every spike-specific TCR was mapped to the spike region that the TCR reacted to and assigned to either a CD4 or a CD8 class. Log10-transformed breadth and depth values were compared by one-way ANOVA with Sidak's multiple comparisons tests. In its TCRdb copy, this immuneACCESS table keeps in-frame sequences only and misses some clones. Where compared with another copy, unresolved V genes explain less than half of these, and the others have no known cause. The DNA was the basis for D and trimming; V, J and clone size are from that table. The sample records about 140,000 clones, over 80% of which are singletons. The ten largest make up roughly 7% of the sample.

The clonotype comes from an adult who received the AZD1222 COVID-19 vaccine. Sequences were derived from peripheral blood, sampled 28 days after the second AZD1222 dose. In this chain, TRBV30 is recombined with TRBJ2-7; the D gene could be either TRBD1 or TRBD2, each agreeing at 5 bases. The DNA sequence is as follows: TGTGCCTGGAGACCCCATTGGGGCCCCGAGGGGGAGCAGTACTTC. The resulting protein is CAWRPHWGPEGEQYF.